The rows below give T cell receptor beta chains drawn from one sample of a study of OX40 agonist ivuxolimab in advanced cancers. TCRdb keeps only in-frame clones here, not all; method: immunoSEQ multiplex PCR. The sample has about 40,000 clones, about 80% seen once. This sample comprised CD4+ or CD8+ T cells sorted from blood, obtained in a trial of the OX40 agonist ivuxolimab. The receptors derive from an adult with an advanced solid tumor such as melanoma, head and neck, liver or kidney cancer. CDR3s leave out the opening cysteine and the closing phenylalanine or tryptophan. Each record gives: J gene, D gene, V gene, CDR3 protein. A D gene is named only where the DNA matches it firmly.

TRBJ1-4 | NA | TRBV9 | ASSTGDMGNEKLF
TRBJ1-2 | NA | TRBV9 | ASTPTVGSGYT
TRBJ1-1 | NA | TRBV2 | ASSAGPRIGAF
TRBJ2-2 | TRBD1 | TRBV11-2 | ASSLGGRTGELF
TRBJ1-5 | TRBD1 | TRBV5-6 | ASSRDRGSNQPQH
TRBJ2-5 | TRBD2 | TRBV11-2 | ASSRAGTSGSGGTQY
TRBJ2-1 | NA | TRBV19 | ASSISNEQF
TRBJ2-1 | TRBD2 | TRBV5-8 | ASSLVLAGGQSYNEQF
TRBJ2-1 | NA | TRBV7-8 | ASSFLEAPSSYNEQF
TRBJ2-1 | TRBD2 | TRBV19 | ASSMLKRDYNEQF
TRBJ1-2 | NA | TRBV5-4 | ASSLQGGNYGYT
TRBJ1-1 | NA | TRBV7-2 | ASSQFPGYTEAF
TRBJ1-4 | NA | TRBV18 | ASSPQLNNEKLF
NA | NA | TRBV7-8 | ASSSRPGVYEQY
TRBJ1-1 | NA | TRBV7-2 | ASSLVRLGVGDTEAF
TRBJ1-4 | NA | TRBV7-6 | ASSASPTNEKLF
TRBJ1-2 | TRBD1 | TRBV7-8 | ASSSRTGRDYGYT
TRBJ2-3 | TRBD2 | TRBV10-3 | AISEIGLAASSTDTQY
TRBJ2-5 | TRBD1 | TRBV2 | ASIYDRGGAETQY
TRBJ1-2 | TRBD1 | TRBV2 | ASASRTGPYGYT
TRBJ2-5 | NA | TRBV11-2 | ASSLGRLGETQY
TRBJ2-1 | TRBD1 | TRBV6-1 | ASCVRGQGYNEQF
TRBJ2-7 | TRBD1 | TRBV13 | ASSPRDRGRGEQY
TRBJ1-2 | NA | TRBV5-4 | ASSSADFWGYT
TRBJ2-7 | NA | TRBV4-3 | ASSQSKRIDLYEQY
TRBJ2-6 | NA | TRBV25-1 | ASSPITGQSRANVLT
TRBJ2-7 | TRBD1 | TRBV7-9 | ASSFDRAYEQY
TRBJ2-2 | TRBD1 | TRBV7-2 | ASSLGTGGYSGELF